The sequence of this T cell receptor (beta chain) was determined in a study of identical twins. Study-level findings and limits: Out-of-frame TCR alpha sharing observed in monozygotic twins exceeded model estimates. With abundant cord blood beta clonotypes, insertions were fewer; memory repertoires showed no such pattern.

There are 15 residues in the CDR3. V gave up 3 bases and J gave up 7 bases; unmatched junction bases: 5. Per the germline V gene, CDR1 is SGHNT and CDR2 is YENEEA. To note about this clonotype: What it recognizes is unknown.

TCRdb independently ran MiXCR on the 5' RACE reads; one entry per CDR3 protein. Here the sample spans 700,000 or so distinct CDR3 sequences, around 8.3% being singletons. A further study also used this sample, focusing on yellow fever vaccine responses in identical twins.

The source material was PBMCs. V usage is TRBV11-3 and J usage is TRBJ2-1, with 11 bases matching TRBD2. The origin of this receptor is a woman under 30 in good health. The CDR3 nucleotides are TGTGCCAGCAGCTTTCGACTAGCGGGACCAAATGAGCAGTTCTTC. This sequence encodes CASSFRLAGPNEQFF.